This TCR beta chain appears in the sequencing data of a study of T cells in Graves' hyperthyroidism and ophthalmopathy. Researchers took RNA transcripts and amplified the TCR beta CDR3 regions from them. The TCR CDR3 first-round RT-PCR relied on the HTBI primer set. TCRdb re-derived calls from the multiplex PCR reads in MiXCR, one entry per CDR3 protein. The top ten clones hold about 29% of a sample with around 540,000 distinct CDR3 sequences, roughly 15% of them seen once. Study conclusions and caveats: Ophthalmopathy cases were set apart from stable hyperthyroidism by a 13 V-J model. Also found in blood were most expanded thyroid clonotypes above 0.001.

There are a few counts of this clonotype. Its antigen is undetermined. The V end lost 7 bases, the J end lost 5 bases, and 12 bases lay between the germline ends. CDR1 is SNHLY and CDR2 is FYNNEI in the germline V gene. The CDR3 length is 13 residues. The study based diagnoses on clinical symptoms, serum thyroxine and TRAb, thyroid ultrasound and orbital computed tomography. The TCR originated in a woman in her twenties or thirties with Graves' ophthalmopathy. The chain recombines TRBV2 with TRBJ2-4; no clear D gene. Sequencing was done on a sample of blood. The CDR3 here is CASNRDAENIQYF. The DNA for the CDR3 is TGTGCCAGCAATCGAGACGCAGAAAACATTCAGTACTTC.